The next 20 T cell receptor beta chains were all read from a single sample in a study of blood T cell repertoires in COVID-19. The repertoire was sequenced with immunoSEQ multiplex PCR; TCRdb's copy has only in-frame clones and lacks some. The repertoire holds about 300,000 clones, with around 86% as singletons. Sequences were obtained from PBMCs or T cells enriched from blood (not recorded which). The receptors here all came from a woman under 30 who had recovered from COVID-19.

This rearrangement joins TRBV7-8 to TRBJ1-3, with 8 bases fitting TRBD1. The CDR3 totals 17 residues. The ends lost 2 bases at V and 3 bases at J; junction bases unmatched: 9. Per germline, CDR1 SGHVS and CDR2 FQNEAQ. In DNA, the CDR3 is TGTGCCAGCAGCTTAATTTCCGGGACAGGTAATGGAAACACCATATATTTT. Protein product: CASSLISGTGNGNTIYF.

Here the CDR3 DNA reads TGCGCCAGCAGTGAGCCGGGAGGGACTCCCCCGGATACGCAGTATTTT. Amino acids: CASSEPGGTPPDTQYF. J is TRBJ2-3 and V is TRBV10-2, with TRBD2 identical over 8 bases. The CDR3 is 16 residues long. With V trimmed by 2 bases and J by 6 bases, 10 bases remained unmatched. CDR1 is WSHSY and CDR2 is SAAADI in the germline V gene.

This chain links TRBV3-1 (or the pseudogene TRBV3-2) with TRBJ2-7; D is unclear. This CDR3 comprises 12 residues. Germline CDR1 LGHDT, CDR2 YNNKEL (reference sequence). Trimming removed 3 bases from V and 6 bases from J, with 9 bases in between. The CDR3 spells CASSHIPGEQYF. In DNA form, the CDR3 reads TGTGCCAGCAGCCACATCCCAGGCGAGCAGTACTTC.

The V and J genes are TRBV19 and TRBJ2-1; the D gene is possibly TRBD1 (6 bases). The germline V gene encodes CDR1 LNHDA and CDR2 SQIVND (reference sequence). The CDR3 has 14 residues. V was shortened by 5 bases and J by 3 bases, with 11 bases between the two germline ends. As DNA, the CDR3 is TGTGCCAGTAGTCCAGGACAGTACTACAATGAGCAGTTCTTC. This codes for CASSPGQYYNEQFF.

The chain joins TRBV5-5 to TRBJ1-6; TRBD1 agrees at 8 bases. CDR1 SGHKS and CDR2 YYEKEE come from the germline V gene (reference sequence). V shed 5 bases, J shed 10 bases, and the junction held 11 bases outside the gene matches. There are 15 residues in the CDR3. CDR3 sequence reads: CASRQDRVFGSPLHF. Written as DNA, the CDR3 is TGTGCCAGCAGGCAGGACAGGGTGTTTGGGTCACCCCTCCACTTT.

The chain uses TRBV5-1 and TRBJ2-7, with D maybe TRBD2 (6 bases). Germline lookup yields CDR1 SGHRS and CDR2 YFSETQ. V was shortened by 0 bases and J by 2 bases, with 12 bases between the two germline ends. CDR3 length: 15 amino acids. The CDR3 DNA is TGCGCCAGCAGCTTGGAGGCGGGGCGGACCTACGAGCAGTACTTC. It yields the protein CASSLEAGRTYEQYF. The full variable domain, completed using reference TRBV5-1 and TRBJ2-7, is KAGVTQTPRYLIKTRGQQVTLSCSPISGHRSVSWYQQTPGQGLQFLFEYFSETQRNKGNFPGRFSGRQFSNSRSEMNVSTLELGDSALYLCASSLEAGRTYEQYFGPGTRLTVT.

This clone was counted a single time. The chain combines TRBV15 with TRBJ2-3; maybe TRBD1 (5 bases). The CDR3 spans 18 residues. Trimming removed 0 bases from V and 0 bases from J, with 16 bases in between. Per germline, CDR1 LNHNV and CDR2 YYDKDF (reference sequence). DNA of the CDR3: TGTGCCACCAGCAGAGATCCCTGGGGCAGAACTAGCACAGATACGCAGTATTTT. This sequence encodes CATSRDPWGRTSTDTQYF.

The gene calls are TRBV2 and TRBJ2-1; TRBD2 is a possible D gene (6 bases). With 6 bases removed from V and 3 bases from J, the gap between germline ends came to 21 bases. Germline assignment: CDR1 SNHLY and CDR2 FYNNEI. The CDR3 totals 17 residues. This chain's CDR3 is CASSLPQTSSYYNEQFF. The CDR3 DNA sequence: TGTGCCAGCAGCCTACCTCAGACTAGTTCTTACTACAATGAGCAGTTCTTC.

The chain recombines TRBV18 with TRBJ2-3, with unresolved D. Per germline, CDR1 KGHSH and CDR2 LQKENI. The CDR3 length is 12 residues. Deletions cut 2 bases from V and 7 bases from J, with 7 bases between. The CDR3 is CASSPTDYTQYF. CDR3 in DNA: TGTGCCAGCTCACCAACAGATTATACGCAGTATTTT.

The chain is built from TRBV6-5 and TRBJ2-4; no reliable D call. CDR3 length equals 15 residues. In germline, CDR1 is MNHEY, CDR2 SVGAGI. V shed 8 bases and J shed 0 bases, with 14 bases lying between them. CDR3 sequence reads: CASYEAGLAKNIQYF. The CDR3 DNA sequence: TGTGCCAGCTACGAAGCAGGATTAGCCAAAAACATTCAGTACTTC.

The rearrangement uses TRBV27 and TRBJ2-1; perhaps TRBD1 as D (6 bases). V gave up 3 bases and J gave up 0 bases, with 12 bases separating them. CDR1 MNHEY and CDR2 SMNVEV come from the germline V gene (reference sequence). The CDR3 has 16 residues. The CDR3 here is CASSFEGESSYNEQFF. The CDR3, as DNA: TGTGCCAGCAGTTTTGAGGGGGAGAGCTCCTACAATGAGCAGTTCTTC.

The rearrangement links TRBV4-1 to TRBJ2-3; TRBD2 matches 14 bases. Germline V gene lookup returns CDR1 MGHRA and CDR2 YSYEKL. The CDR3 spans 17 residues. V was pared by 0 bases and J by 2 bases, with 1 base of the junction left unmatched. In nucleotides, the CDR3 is TGCGCCAGCAGCCAAGAGGGACTAGCGGGGGACACAGATACGCAGTATTTT. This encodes CASSQEGLAGDTDTQYF.

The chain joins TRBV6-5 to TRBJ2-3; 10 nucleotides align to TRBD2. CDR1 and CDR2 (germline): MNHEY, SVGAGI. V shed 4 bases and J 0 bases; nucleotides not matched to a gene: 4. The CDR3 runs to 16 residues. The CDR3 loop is CASSWTSGPSTDTQYF. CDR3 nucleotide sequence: TGTGCCAGCAGTTGGACTAGCGGTCCTAGCACAGATACGCAGTATTTT.

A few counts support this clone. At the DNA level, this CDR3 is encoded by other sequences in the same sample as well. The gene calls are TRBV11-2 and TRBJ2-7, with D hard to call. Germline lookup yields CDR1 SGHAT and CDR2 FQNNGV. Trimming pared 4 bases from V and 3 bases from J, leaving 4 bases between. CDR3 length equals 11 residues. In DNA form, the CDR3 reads TGTGCCAGCAGCTCCAGCTACGAGCAGTACTTC. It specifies CASSSSYEQYF. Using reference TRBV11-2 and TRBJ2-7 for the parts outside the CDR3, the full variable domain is EAGVAQSPRYKIIEKRQSVAFWCNPISGHATLYWYQQILGQGPKLLIQFQNNGVVDDSQLPKDRFSAERLKGVDSTLKIQPAKLEDSAVYLCASSSSYEQYFGPGTRLTVT.

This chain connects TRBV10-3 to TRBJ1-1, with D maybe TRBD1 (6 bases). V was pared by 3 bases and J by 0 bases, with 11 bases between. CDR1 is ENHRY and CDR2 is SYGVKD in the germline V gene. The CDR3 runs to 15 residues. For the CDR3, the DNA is TGTGCCATCAGTGACACCGAGGGGGTGAACACTGAAGCTTTCTTT. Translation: CAISDTEGVNTEAFF.

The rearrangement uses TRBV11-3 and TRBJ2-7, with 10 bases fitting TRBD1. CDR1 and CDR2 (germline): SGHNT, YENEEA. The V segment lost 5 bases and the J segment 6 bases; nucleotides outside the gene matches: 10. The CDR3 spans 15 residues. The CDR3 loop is CASSSWGTGAPEQYF. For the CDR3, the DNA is TGTGCCAGCAGCAGCTGGGGGACAGGGGCCCCCGAGCAGTACTTC.

The CDR3 sequence: CASSAFQGQIYEQYF. CDR3 bases: TGTGCCAGTAGTGCATTTCAGGGTCAGATCTACGAGCAGTACTTC. The V gene is TRBV19, the J gene TRBJ2-7; a possible D gene is TRBD1 (5 bases). The CDR3 loop spans 15 amino acids. Trimming took 5 bases from V and 3 from J, leaving 17 bases between them. Germline values: CDR1 LNHDA, CDR2 SQIVND (reference sequence).

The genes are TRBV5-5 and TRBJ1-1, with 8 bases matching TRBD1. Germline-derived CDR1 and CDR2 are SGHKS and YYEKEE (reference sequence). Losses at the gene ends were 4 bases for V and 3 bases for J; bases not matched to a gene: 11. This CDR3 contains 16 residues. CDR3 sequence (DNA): TGTGCCAGCAGCCTTGGTTCCGGACAGGGTTACACTGAAGCTTTCTTT. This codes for CASSLGSGQGYTEAFF.

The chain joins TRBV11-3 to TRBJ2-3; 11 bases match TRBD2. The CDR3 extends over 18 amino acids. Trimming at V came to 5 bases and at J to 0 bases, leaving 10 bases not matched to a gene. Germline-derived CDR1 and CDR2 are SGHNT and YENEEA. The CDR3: CASSPSTSGVASTDTQYF. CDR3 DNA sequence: TGTGCCAGCAGCCCGTCGACTAGCGGGGTGGCTAGCACAGATACGCAGTATTTT. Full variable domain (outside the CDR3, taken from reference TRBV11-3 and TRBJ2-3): EAGVVQSPRYKIIEKKQPVAFWCNPISGHNTLYWYLQNLGQGPELLIRYENEEAVDDSQLPKDRFSAERLKGVDSTLKIQPAELGDSAVYLCASSPSTSGVASTDTQYFGPGTRLTVL.

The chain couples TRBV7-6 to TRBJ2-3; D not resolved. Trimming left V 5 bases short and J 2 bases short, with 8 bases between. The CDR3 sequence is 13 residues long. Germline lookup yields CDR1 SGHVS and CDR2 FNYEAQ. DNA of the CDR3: TGTGCCAGCAGCCCCGAGGTCACAGATACGCAGTATTTT. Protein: CASSPEVTDTQYF.